This T cell receptor beta chain comes out of a study of T cell repertoires in cytomegalovirus infection. About the study: Evidence of both CMV infection and a matching HLA type came from public TCR beta signatures.

One entry per CDR3 protein, called by TCRdb with MiXCR from the reads. The sample lists 86,000 or so distinct CDR3 sequences, roughly a quarter occurring once. This clonotype was seen once. Antigen: not known. This CDR3 comprises 14 residues. The germline V and J ends were trimmed by 2 bases and 7 bases, with 14 bases remaining between them. Looked up from germline, CDR1 is DFQATT and CDR2 is SNEGSKA (reference sequence). This sequence was found in a human donor in good health (CMV status not recorded). Some clones in this sample may be carry-over from other donors' samples. The rearrangement links TRBV20-1 to TRBJ1-4; a possible D gene is TRBD1 (6 bases). The sample in question was CD8+ T cells from cultured PBMCs, obtained from culture after CMV antigen stimulation. As DNA, the CDR3 is TGCAGTGCTAGAAGAGGGGGTCAGATTGAAAAACTGTTTTTT. Protein product: CSARRGGQIEKLFF.